Only one count was recorded for the clone carrying this T cell receptor beta chain. Profiling relied on immunoSEQ multiplex PCR, and the TCRdb table lists in-frame clones only, not all of them. The table shows more than 95,000 clones, with 85% occurring only once. These data belong to a study of blood T cell repertoires in COVID-19. Study-wide context: Whether acute or convalescent, the COVID-19 samples came from the United States, Italy and Spain.

This CDR3 has 15 residues. CDR1 is MNHEY, CDR2 SVGAGI, per germline. V lost 5 bases to trimming and J lost 2 bases; unmatched junction nucleotides: 7. The receptor's source is a woman aged 80 or over with acute or convalescent COVID-19. The chain combines TRBV6-5 with TRBJ1-2; 8 bases agree with TRBD1. The source material was peripheral blood. The CDR3 DNA follows: TGTGCCAGCAGTAGAGGACAGGGCACCAACTATGGCTACACCTTC. It specifies CASSRGQGTNYGYTF.